A selection of T cell receptor beta chains follows, all from one sample in a study of immune characterization of retroperitoneal liposarcoma. MiXCR, run by TCRdb on the PCR reads, gives a single entry per CDR3 protein. The sample holds about 2,200 distinct CDR3 sequences, 50% seen once. The specimen sequenced was tumor tissue. These receptors originate from a female donor with retroperitoneal liposarcoma. CDR3s include the opening cysteine and the closing phenylalanine or tryptophan. Each record gives: J gene, D gene, V gene, clone size, CDR3 protein, CDR3 DNA. D genes are given only for firm matches. Part of the rows lack a size; the others show once, few, many or a class for expanded clones.

>TRBJ1-1|TRBD1|TRBV6-1|.
CASSLDRGRGLGAFF
TGTGCCAGCAGTCTCGACAGGGGGCGAGGTTTGGGAGCTTTCTTT
>TRBJ2-3|TRBD2|TRBV27|few
CASSPPGTSGINDTQYF
TGTGCCAGCAGTCCCCCCGGGACTAGCGGGATCAATGATACGCAGTATTTT
>TRBJ2-5|.|TRBV7-6|few
CASSSERGETQYF
TGTGCCAGCAGCTCCGAGCGCGGAGAGACCCAGTACTTC
>TRBJ2-5|.|TRBV6-1|.
CASARDLVWNEQYF
TGTGCCAGCGCAAGGGACCTGGTCTGGAATGAGCAGTACTTC
>TRBJ2-7|.|TRBV12-5|.
CASGLTSYYEQYF
TGTGCTAGTGGACTGACAAGCTACTACGAGCAGTACTTT
>TRBJ2-1|TRBD2|TRBV6-1|few
CASSPVASGNLNEQFF
TGTGCCAGCAGCCCCGTTGCGAGCGGGAACCTCAATGAGCAGTTCTTC
>TRBJ2-1|.|TRBV6-6|.
CASNLRDASREQFF
TGTGCCAGCAACCTGCGGGACGCGTCCCGGGAGCAGTTCTTC
>TRBJ2-7|TRBD2|TRBV7-2|.
CASSWTSGSYEQYF
TGTGCCAGCAGCTGGACTAGCGGCTCCTACGAGCAGTACTTC
>TRBJ2-3|TRBD2|TRBV12-3/TRBV12-4|.
CASSTTSGGSTDTQYF
TGTGCCAGCAGTACCACTAGCGGGGGCAGCACAGATACGCAGTATTTT
>TRBJ2-7|.|TRBV6-1|large
CASSEWGRDYEQYF
TGTGCCAGCAGTGAATGGGGCAGAGACTACGAGCAGTACTTC